The 10 T cell receptor beta chains below all came from one sample that was sequenced in a study of blood T cell repertoires in COVID-19. Sequenced by immunoSEQ multiplex PCR; TCRdb stores in-frame clones only, minus some. The repertoire consists of under 200,000 clones, with 88% occurring once and the leading ten covering 25% to 30%. The sequenced sample consisted of peripheral blood. The origin of the receptors is a man in his fifties or sixties with acute or convalescent COVID-19.

The V call is TRBV7-9, the J call TRBJ2-3; 8 positions agree with TRBD2. Germline CDR1 reads SEHNR; CDR2 reads FQNEAQ (reference sequence). This CDR3 is built from 16 residues. The J segment lost 0 bases and the V segment lost 0 bases, leaving 2 bases of the junction unmatched. CDR3 bases: TGTGCCAGCAGCTTAGCGAGCGGGGGAAGCACAGATACGCAGTATTTT. Protein product: CASSLASGGSTDTQYF.

The chain links TRBV19 to TRBJ1-2; maybe TRBD1 (5 bases). Germline V lookup: CDR1 LNHDA, CDR2 SQIVND (reference sequence). The CDR3 is made up of 16 amino acids. V was cut by 2 bases and J by 0 bases, with 13 bases left in between. This chain's CDR3 is CASSIRGASTNYGYTF. The CDR3 nucleotides are TGTGCCAGTAGTATACGCGGGGCCTCAACTAACTATGGCTACACCTTC.

The chain is built from TRBV29-1 and TRBJ2-7; D is unresolved. The CDR3 runs 12 residues. V was trimmed by 6 bases and J by 1 base, leaving 10 bases between them. From germline, CDR1 is SQVTM and CDR2 ANQGSEA. DNA for the CDR3: TGCAGCGTATTGACAAATTCCTACGAGCAGTACTTC. Protein sequence: CSVLTNSYEQYF.

This clone was seen a single time. The chain combines TRBV11-3 with TRBJ1-1; D uncertain. The CDR3 consists of 14 residues. Germline CDR1 SGHNT, CDR2 YENEEA. Trimming left V 6 bases short and J 3 bases short, with 14 bases between. The CDR3, as DNA: TGTGCCAGCAGACCAGGCGGACTGCACACTGAAGCTTTCTTT. This encodes CASRPGGLHTEAFF.

V usage is TRBV11-3 and J usage is TRBJ1-1, with 8 bases identical to TRBD1. CDR1 and CDR2 (germline): SGHNT, YENEEA. The V and J ends lost 0 bases and 4 bases, in that order; junction bases with no gene match: 4. The CDR3 has 15 residues. CDR3: CASSLDQGARTEAFF. The CDR3, as DNA: TGTGCCAGCAGCTTAGATCAGGGGGCGCGCACTGAAGCTTTCTTT.

V and J are TRBV27 and TRBJ1-3, with D possibly being TRBD1 (5 bases). Germline V gives CDR1 MNHEY, CDR2 SMNVEV (reference sequence). V lost 7 bases and J 5 bases, leaving 15 bases between the germline ends. The CDR3 is made up of 14 amino acids. The CDR3 loop is CASKSRGGRNTIYF. CDR3 DNA: TGTGCCAGCAAAAGCCGGGGGGGACGAAACACCATATATTTT.

The chain recombines TRBV7-3 with TRBJ2-3; D is perhaps TRBD1 (6 bases). The V end was cut by 5 bases, the J end by 4 bases, with 13 bases between. The CDR3 has 14 residues. The germline gives CDR1 SGHTA, CDR2 FQGTGA. The CDR3 DNA follows: TGTGCCAGCAGCCCAGGGGCCGGCGCAGATACGCAGTATTTT. This codes for CASSPGAGADTQYF.

This clone was recorded many times. The chain employs TRBV7-2 and TRBJ2-7; TRBD2 aligns across 11 bases. V shed 6 bases and J 4 bases; nucleotides not matched to a gene: 8. CDR3 length: 15 residues. Germline loops: CDR1 SGHTA, CDR2 FQGNSA. The CDR3 loop reads CASSQTGTSGYEQYF. The CDR3 DNA follows: TGTGCCAGCAGTCAAACCGGGACTAGCGGTTACGAGCAGTACTTC.

The CDR3 protein is CATSEGGTVAYEQYF. The CDR3 bases are TGTGCCACCAGTGAGGGGGGGACCGTTGCCTACGAGCAGTACTTC. This chain links TRBV24-1 with TRBJ2-7, with 7 bases that match TRBD2. CDR1 is KGHDR and CDR2 is SFDVKD in the germline V gene. J gave up 2 bases and V 4 bases, and 7 bases lay outside the gene matches. This CDR3 has 15 amino acids.

The rearrangement joins TRBV19 to TRBJ1-5, with TRBD1 matching over 7 bases. The CDR3 is made up of 13 amino acids. J was trimmed by 7 bases and V by 9 bases; bases with no gene match: 9. Germline V gives CDR1 LNHDA, CDR2 SQIVND (reference sequence). The CDR3 is CASQGGGEQPQHF. Written as DNA, the CDR3 is TGTGCCAGCCAGGGGGGAGGCGAGCAGCCCCAGCATTTT.